This entry features one T cell receptor (beta chain) sequence. With V trimmed by 4 bases and J by 6 bases, 3 bases remained unmatched. Germline assignment: CDR1 MNHEY and CDR2 SVGAGI. The CDR3 spans 13 residues. The sample originates from a study of shared clonotypes between healthy human individuals. TCRdb's copy holds only in-frame clones and misses some; the assay was immunoSEQ multiplex PCR. The sample holds a few million clones, around 90% seen once. The clonotype was recovered from a young man in good health. The chain combines TRBV6-5 with TRBJ2-4; the match to TRBD1 covers 7 bases. Sequenced input: naive CD4+ T cells sorted from blood. Subset: CD45RA+ positively selected. The CDR3 sequence: CASSSGQRNIQYF. The CDR3, as DNA: TGTGCCAGCAGTTCGGGACAGCGAAACATTCAGTACTTC.